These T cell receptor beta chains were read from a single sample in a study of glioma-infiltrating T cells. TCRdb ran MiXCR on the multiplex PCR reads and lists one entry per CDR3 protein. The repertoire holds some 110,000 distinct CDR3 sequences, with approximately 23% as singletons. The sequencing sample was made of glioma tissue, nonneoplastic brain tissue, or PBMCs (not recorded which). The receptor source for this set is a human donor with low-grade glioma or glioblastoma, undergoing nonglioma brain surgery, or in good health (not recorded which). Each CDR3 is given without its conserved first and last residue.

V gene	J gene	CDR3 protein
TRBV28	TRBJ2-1	ASRQAGTNNEQF
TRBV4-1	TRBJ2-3	AFGPGNTDTQY
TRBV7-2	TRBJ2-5	ASIRTSGAQETQY
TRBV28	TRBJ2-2	ASSLLGVSNTGELF
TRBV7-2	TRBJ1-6	ASSLKRFSYNSPLH
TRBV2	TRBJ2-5	ASSEVPREAETQY
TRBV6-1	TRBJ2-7	ASRSGRAINEQY
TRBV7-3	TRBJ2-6	ASSIQGSGANVLT
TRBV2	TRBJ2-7	ASSSDGTYEQY
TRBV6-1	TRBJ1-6	ASSDPRQGDSPLH
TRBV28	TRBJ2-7	ASTLEWATNEQY
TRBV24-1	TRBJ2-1	ATSASGDTMRQF
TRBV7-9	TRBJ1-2	ASSQGQGALYGYT
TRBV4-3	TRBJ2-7	ASSQDPTGWDEQY
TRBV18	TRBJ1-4	ASSPQGARTEKLF
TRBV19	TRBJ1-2	ASSMSYGNYGYT
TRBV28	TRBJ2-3	ASSSVTDTQY
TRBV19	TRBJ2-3	ASSSGRGGTDTQY
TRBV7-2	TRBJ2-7	ASSPGPFNEQY
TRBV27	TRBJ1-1	ASSLLMNTENF
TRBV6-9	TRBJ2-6	ARSYQPTSGVSGANVLT
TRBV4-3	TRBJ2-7	ASSQDTENYEQY
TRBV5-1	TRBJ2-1	ASSLEGREYNEQF
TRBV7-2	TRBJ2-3	ASSLASERTDTQY
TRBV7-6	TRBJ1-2	ASSKTGIDGYT
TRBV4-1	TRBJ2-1	ASSQSETAVEWEF
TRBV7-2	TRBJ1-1	ASSPSGGGITEAF
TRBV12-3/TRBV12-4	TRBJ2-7	ASSFWGMAYEQY
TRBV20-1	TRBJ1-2	SASSGTGGYGYT
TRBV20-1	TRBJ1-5	SARANRDQPQH
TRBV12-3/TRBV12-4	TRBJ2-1	ASSFDEASGALSYNEQF
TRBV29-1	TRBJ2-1	SVDYRGYSGITVKRNEQF
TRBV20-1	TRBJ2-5	SAPTGGSETQY
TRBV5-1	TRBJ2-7	ASSLVTGGYEQY
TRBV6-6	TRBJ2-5	ASRMTGVVTQY
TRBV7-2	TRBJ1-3	ASGGQSSGNTIY
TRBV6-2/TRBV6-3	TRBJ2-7	VRGVEQY
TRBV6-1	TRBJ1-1	ASSLYRSPEAF
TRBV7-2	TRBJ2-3	ASSLEHRSRADTQY
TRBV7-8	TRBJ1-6	ASSLAPGTGANNSPLH
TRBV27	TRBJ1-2	ASSLNGVSNYGYT
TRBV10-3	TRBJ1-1	AISGDLNTEAF
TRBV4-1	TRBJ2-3	ASSQDKIDTDTQY
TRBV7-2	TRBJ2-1	ASSLGQGGYNEQF
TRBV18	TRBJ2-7	ASSHPSAAYERY
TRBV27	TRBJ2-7	ASSLSAGAESYEQY
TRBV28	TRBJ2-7	ASSLQGPYEQY
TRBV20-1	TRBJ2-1	SARTSGTPYNEQF
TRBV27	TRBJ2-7	ASSFGGSPTEQY
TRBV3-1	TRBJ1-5	ASSRGDGQDYRPQH
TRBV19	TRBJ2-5	ASSLDRDQETQY
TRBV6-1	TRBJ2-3	ASSTGGTDTQY